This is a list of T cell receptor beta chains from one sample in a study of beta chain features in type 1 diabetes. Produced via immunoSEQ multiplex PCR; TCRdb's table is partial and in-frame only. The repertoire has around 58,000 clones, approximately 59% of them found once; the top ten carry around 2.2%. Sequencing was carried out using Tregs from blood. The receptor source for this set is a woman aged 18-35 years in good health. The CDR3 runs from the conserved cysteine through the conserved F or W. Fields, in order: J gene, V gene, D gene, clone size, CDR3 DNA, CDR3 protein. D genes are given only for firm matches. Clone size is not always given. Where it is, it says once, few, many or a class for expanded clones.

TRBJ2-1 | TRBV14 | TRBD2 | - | TGTGCCAGCAGCCAACTAGCGGGAGTTCTCTATGAGCAGTTCTTC | CASSQLAGVLYEQFF
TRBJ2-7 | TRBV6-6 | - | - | TGTGCCAGCAGTCTGGGGCGGAGCATTCTCTACGAGCAGTACTTC | CASSLGRSILYEQYF
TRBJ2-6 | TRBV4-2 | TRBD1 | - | TGTGCCAGCAGCCAAGGGGACAGGGGGCGGGGGGCCAACGTCCTGACTTTC | CASSQGDRGRGANVLTF
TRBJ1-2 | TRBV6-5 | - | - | TGTGCCAGCAGTGCAGACAGAACCTACTATGGCTACACCTTC | CASSADRTYYGYTF
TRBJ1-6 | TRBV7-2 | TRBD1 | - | TGTGCCAGCAGCTGGGGGGGACAGGGGGCATCACCCCTCCACTTT | CASSWGGQGASPLHF
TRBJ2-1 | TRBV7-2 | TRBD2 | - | TGTGCCAGCAGCCCCTTCTACGCTTCTAGCGGGGGACGGGGTGAGCAGTTCTTC | CASSPFYASSGGRGEQFF
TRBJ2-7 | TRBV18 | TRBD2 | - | TGTGCCAGCTCACCACCGAATGTTCGGGGGGTTTACGAGCAGTACTTC | CASSPPNVRGVYEQYF
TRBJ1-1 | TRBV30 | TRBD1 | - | TGTGCCTGGGCGGGACAGATGAACACTGAAGCTTTCTTT | CAWAGQMNTEAFF
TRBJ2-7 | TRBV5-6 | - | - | TGTGCCAGCAGCTTGTTCAGCTACGAGCAGTACTTC | CASSLFSYEQYF
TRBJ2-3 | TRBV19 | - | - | TGTGCCAGTAGTATCCGACAGGCTAGCACAGATACGCAGTATTTT | CASSIRQASTDTQYF
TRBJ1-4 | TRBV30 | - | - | TGTGCCTGGACTGGGGGCGCGACAACTAATGAAAAACTGTTTTTT | CAWTGGATTNEKLFF
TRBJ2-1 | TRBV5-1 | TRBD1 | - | TGCGCCAGCAGCCCCGGGACAGGGAGCTCCTACAATGAGCAGTTCTTC | CASSPGTGSSYNEQFF
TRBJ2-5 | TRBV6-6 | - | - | TGTGCCGCTCACCCTCGGGTGGCCGGAGAAGAGACCCAGTACTTC | CAAHPRVAGEETQYF
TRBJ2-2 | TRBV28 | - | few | TGTGCCAGCAGTACGACAGTCGGGGAGCTGTTTTTT | CASSTTVGELFF
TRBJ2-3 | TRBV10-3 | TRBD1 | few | TGTGCCACCCAGGGACAGGGACGAGATACGCAGTATTTT | CATQGQGRDTQYF
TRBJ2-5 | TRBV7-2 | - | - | TGTGCCAGCAGCTTTACAGGGCAAGAGACCCAGTACTTC | CASSFTGQETQYF
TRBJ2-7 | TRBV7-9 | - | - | TGTGCCAGCAGCTTAGCGCGGGACTACGAGCAGTACTTC | CASSLARDYEQYF
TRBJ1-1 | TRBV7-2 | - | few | TGTGCCAGCAGCTTACTGGGGGCGGGGAGGGACACTGAAGCTTTCTTT | CASSLLGAGRDTEAFF
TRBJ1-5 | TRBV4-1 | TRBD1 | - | TGCGCCAGCAGCCAAGATCACGGGACAGGCAATCAGCCCCAGCATTTT | CASSQDHGTGNQPQHF
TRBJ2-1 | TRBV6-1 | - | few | TGTGCCAGCACCCTGATAGGAGATGAGCAGTTCTTC | CASTLIGDEQFF
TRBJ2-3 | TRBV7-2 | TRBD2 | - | TGTGCCAGCAGCTCCGGACTAGCGGGGGATGGATCAGATACGCAGTATTTT | CASSSGLAGDGSDTQYF
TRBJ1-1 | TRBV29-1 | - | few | TGCAGCGCCACAGGAACCAAAGCTTTCTTT | CSATGTKAFF
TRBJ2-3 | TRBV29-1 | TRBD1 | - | TGCAGCGTTAGGGCACAGGGGGCTACGCAGTATTTT | CSVRAQGATQYF
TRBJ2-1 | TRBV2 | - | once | TGTGCCAGCAGTGTGGACAACGTGGAGTTCTTC | CASSVDNVEFF
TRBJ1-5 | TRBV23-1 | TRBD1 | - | TGCGCCAGCAGTCACTTGAGGGACAGCACGCCGGATCAGCCCCAGCATTTT | CASSHLRDSTPDQPQHF
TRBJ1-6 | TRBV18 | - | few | TGTGCCAGCTCTTCGGTGGGCCCGTCCTCCTATAATTCACCCCTCCACTTT | CASSSVGPSSYNSPLHF
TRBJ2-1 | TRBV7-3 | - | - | TGTGCCAGCAGCTTTAAAAGTCTCGGTAGTGAGCAGTTCTTC | CASSFKSLGSEQFF
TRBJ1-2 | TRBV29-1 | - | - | TGCAGCGTCGACAGTTATACTAACTATGGCTACACCTTC | CSVDSYTNYGYTF
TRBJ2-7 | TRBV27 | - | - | TGTGCCAGCAAATCGTCCAGCCGCAGGGGCTACGAGCAGTACTTC | CASKSSSRRGYEQYF
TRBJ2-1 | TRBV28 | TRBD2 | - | TGTGCCAGCAGTTTACTAGCGGGGGAATTGGTGCAGTTCTTC | CASSLLAGELVQFF
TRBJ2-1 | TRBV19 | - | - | TGTGCCAGTAGTCCGGGACTCTACAATGAGCAGTTCTTC | CASSPGLYNEQFF
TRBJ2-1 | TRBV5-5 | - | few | TGTGCCAGCAGCCACCCCGGAATGGGGGCCCCTCAGCAGTTCTTC | CASSHPGMGAPQQFF
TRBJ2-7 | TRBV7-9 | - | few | TGTGCCAGCAGCCCGCGGTCCGTCTACGAGCAGTACTTC | CASSPRSVYEQYF
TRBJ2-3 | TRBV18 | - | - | TGTGCCAGCTCACCTTTGGCACATATCGGGACAGATACGCAGTATTTT | CASSPLAHIGTDTQYF
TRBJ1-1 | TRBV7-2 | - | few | TGTGCCAGCAGCTTACAGGGTCTGAACACTGAAGCTTTCTTT | CASSLQGLNTEAFF
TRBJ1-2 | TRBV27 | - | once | TGTGCCAGCAGTTTAAGACAGAACTATGGCTACACCTTC | CASSLRQNYGYTF
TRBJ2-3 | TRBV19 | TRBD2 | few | TGTGCCAGCGCTCCACTAGCGGGAGAGGCCGATACGCAGTATTTT | CASAPLAGEADTQYF
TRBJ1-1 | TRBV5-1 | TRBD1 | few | TGCGCCAGCAGCAAGGCACAGGGGCAAAACCCTGAAGCTTTCTTT | CASSKAQGQNPEAFF
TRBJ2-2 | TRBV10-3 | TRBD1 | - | TGTGCCATCACCCAGACAGGGGGCTCCGGGGAGCTGTTTTTT | CAITQTGGSGELFF
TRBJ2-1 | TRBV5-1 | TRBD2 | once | TGCGCCAGCAGCTTCAGCGTTAGCGGGAGAGGGAGGTTGTACAATGAGCAGTTCTTC | CASSFSVSGRGRLYNEQFF
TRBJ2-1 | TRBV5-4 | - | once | TGTGCCAGCAGCTCTACAGGAGAGCAGTTCTTC | CASSSTGEQFF
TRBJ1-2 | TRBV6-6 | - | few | TGTGCCAGCAGTTACGCCCGGGGAGGTTCTTATGGCTACACCTTC | CASSYARGGSYGYTF
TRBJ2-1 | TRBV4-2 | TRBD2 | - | TGTGCCAGCAGCCAAGATCGGACGACTAGCGGGAGCAATGAGCAGTTCTTC | CASSQDRTTSGSNEQFF
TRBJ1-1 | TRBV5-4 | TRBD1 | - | TGTGCCAGCAGCTGGGACAGGGGGAGCACTGAAGCTTTCTTT | CASSWDRGSTEAFF
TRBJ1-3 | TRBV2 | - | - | TGTGCCAGCACCACAGGGTTGCCTGGAAACACCATATATTTT | CASTTGLPGNTIYF
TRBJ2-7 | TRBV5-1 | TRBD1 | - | TGCGCCAGCAGCCCCTGGACAGGGCCAAATTACGAGCAGTACTTC | CASSPWTGPNYEQYF
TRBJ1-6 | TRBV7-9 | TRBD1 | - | TGTGCCAGCAGCCAAGTCGAGGCCGGGACAGGGTGTCGATCCCTCCACTTT | CASSQVEAGTGCRSLHF
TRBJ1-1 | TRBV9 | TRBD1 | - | TGTGCCAGCAGCGTAACAGGGGGCGCGGACACTGAAGCTTTCTTT | CASSVTGGADTEAFF
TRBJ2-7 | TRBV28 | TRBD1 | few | TGTGCCAGCAGCCATAGGACAGGTCCAACCTACGAGCAGTACTTC | CASSHRTGPTYEQYF
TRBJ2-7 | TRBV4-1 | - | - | TGCGCCAGCAGCCAAGAGTTACAGGTTAACAGGCCCTACGAGCAGTACTTC | CASSQELQVNRPYEQYF
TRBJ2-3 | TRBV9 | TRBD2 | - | TGTGCCAGCAGCGTAGGTTGGCTAGCGGTAAGCACAGATACGCAGTATTTT | CASSVGWLAVSTDTQYF
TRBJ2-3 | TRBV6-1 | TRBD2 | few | TGTGCCAGCAGTGTCCGAGCGGGAGGATCACAGCGCACAGATACGCAGTATTTT | CASSVRAGGSQRTDTQYF
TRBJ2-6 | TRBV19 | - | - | TGTGCCAGTAGTACGACGGGGAGCGGGGCCAACGTCCTGACTTTC | CASSTTGSGANVLTF
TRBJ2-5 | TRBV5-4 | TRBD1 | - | TGTGCCAGCAGCTTGAGGACAGGGGGAGGGGAGACCCAGTACTTC | CASSLRTGGGETQYF
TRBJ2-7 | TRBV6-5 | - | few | TGTGCCACCCTAGGCACAGGACAGACTTCCTACGAGCAGTACTTC | CATLGTGQTSYEQYF
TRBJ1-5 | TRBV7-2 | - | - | TGTGCCAGCAGCTTAGTACAGGGAGAGCCCCAGCATTTT | CASSLVQGEPQHF
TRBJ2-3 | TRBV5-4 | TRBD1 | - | TGTGCCAGCAGCCGTGACAGGGGGTTGGACACGCAGTATTTT | CASSRDRGLDTQYF
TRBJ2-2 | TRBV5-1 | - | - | TGCGCCAGCAGCATTCGACAGAACACGAACACCGGGGAGCTGTTTTTT | CASSIRQNTNTGELFF
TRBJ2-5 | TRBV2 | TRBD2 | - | TGTGCCAGCAGAGGAACTAGCGGGGGGCCGCAGACCCAGTACTTC | CASRGTSGGPQTQYF
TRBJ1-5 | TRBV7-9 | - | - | TGTGCCAGCAGCCTCAGCGAAAATCAGCCCCAGCATTTT | CASSLSENQPQHF